The entry that follows covers one TCR beta chain sequence. Its antigen is not identified. The sample originates from a study of cytomegalovirus exposure and HLA in healthy donors. Study-level points and caveats: In a later analysis, a missense DCLRE1C variant was linked to TCR beta V- and J-gene trimming. In an earlier analysis, about 87% or about 30%: the productive usage of most TCR beta V segments.

It was with 60 Vbeta and 13 Jbeta primers that the PCR ran. Study processing details: In a later analysis, some 80 million unique TCR beta chains included roughly 11 million shared by two or more donors. Sequencing used immunoSEQ multiplex PCR; TCRdb keeps in-frame clones, though not all of them. The V and J calls and the clone size are those of that table, but D and trimming were determined from the DNA. This table has about 68,000 clones, 80% to 90% appearing once. This CDR3 comprises 14 residues. Trimming at V came to 5 bases and at J to 7 bases, leaving 6 bases not matched to a gene. Per the germline V gene, CDR1 is SEHNR and CDR2 is FQNEAQ (reference sequence). Donors in the study were healthy people who gave bone marrow.

V usage is TRBV7-9 and J usage is TRBJ1-1; 11 nucleotides match TRBD1. This sequence originates from a human donor in good health. The specimen sequenced was PBMCs. In nucleotides, the CDR3 is TGTGCCAGCAGCCCTTGGGACAGGGGGAATGAAGCTTTCTTT. It yields the protein CASSPWDRGNEAFF. The variable domain in full, with the rest retrieved from reference TRBV7-9 and TRBJ1-1, is DTGVSQNPRHKITKRGQNVTFRCDPISEHNRLYWYRQTLGQGPEFLTYFQNEAQLEKSRLLSDRFSAERPKGSFSTLEIQRTEQGDSAMYLCASSPWDRGNEAFFGQGTRLTVV.